The T cell receptor beta chain described here comes from a study of beta chain features in type 1 diabetes. The single heparinised draw taken from each donor contained approximately 120 mL of blood on average. Trimming took 5 bases from V and 6 from J; bases not matched to a gene: 9. There are 17 residues in the CDR3. CDR1 and CDR2 from the germline V gene are SEHNR and FQNEAQ (reference sequence). Points from the study as a whole: In the patient group, naive, central memory and Treg TCRB repertoires seemed more alike than in the healthy donor group. Whether TCRB rearrangement is influenced by HLA type went unresolved here.

The whole isolated RNA underwent reverse transcription, so sequencing captured expressed TCRB transcripts. There were about 3.5 million reads on average in the naive, central memory and regulatory T cell samples. This table comes from immunoSEQ multiplex PCR, and its TCRdb copy is limited to in-frame clones, with some not included. The table includes some 330,000 clones, about 11% detected once. As concerns this clone: Its specificity is unknown.

The gene calls are TRBV7-9 and TRBJ2-1; 14 bases match TRBD2. The clonotype comes from a woman younger than 45 in good health. Sequencing input: naive CD4+ T cells from blood. The CDR3 loop is CASSLGLAGGIGNEQFF. The DNA of the CDR3 is TGTGCCAGCAGCCTAGGACTAGCGGGAGGAATCGGCAATGAGCAGTTCTTC.